This is a list of T cell receptor beta chains from one sample in a study of T cell repertoires in cytomegalovirus infection. TCRdb passed the reads through MiXCR, listing each CDR3 protein once. Here the sample spans around 210,000 distinct CDR3 sequences, roughly 6.5% being singletons. The sequenced sample consisted of PBMCs. The origin of the receptors is a human donor in good health (CMV status not recorded). Some clones in this sample may be carry-over from other donors' samples. CDR3s leave out the opening cysteine and the closing phenylalanine or tryptophan.

>TRBJ2-7|TRBV20-1
SAPGQGRGQY
>TRBJ2-1|TRBV12-3/TRBV12-4
ASTGSGGLRNEQF
>TRBJ1-4|TRBV20-1
SARDARRLNEKLF
>TRBJ2-7|TRBV5-1
ASSTGPYEQY
>TRBJ1-4|TRBV20-1
AHRVQEKLF
>TRBJ2-7|TRBV24-1
ATSDARDDEQY
>TRBJ2-1|TRBV7-2
ASSLFQGEYNEQF
>TRBJ1-1|TRBV20-1
SARSPAPNTEAF
>TRBJ1-1|TRBV19
ASSISAGLNTEAF
>TRBJ1-5|TRBV20-1
SASLGLQPQH
>TRBJ1-5|TRBV28
ASSSGDANQPQH
>TRBJ2-1|TRBV29-1
SASLGVNEQF
>TRBJ1-1|TRBV25-1
ASSVGGGGTEAF
>TRBJ2-7|TRBV20-1
SARYRQGAVEQY
>TRBJ2-3|TRBV11-2
ASSLVAGRRDTQY
>TRBJ1-2|TRBV4-3
ASSQDEGGINYGYT
>TRBJ1-4|TRBV6-2/TRBV6-3
ASSSWTGNTKLF
>TRBJ2-3|TRBV5-8
ASNGGVITDTQY
>TRBJ1-5|TRBV20-1
SSRRGGNQPQH
>TRBJ1-6|TRBV28
ASREEAYNSPLH
>TRBJ2-1|TRBV7-2
ASSLYQGNEQF
>TRBJ2-1|TRBV6-2/TRBV6-3
ASRLAGGLAEQF
>TRBJ2-5|TRBV20-1
SARDGGGGQETQY
>TRBJ2-5|TRBV28
ASSRQVQETQY